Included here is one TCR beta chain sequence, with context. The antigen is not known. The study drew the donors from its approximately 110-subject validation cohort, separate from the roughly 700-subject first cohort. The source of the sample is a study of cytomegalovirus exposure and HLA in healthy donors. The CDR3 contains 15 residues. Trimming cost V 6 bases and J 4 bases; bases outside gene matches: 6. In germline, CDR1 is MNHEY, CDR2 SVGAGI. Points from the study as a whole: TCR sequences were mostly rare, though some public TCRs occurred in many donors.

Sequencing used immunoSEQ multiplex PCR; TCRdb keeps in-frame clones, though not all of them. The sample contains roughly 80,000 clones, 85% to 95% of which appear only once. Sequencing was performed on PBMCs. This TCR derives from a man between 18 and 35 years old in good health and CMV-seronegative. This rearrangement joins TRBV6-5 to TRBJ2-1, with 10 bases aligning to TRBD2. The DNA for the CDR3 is TGTGCCAGCAGCATTAAGCGGGGGGGTTACAATGAGCAGTTCTTC. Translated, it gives CASSIKRGGYNEQFF.